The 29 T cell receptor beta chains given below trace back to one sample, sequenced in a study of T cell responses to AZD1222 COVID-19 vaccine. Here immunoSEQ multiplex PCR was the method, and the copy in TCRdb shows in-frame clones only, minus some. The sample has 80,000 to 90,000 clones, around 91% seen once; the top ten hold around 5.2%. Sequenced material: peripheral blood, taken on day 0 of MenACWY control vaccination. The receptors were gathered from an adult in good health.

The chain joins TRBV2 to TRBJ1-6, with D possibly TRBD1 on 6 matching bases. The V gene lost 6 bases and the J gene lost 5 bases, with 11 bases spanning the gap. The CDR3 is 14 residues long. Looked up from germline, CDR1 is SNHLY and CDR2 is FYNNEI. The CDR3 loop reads CASSGQLNNSPLHF. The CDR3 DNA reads TGTGCCAGCAGCGGACAGCTTAATAATTCACCCCTCCACTTT.

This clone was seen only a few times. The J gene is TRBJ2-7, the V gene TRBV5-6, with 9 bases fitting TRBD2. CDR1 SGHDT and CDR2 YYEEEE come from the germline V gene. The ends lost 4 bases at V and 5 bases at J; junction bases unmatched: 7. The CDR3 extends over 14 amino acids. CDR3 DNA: TGTGCCAGCAGCACCCGGACTAGCGTCCACGAGCAGTACTTC. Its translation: CASSTRTSVHEQYF. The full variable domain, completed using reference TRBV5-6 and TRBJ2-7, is DAGVTQSPTHLIKTRGQQVTLRCSPKSGHDTVSWYQQALGQGPQFIFQYYEEEERQRGNFPDRFSGHQFPNYSSELNVNALLLGDSALYLCASSTRTSVHEQYFGPGTRLTVT.

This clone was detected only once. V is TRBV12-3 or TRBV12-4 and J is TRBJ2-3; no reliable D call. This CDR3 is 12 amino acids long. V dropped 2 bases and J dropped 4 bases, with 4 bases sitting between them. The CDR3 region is CASSLSADTQYF. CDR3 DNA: TGTGCCAGCAGTTTAAGCGCAGATACGCAGTATTTT.

As DNA, the CDR3 is TGCGCCAGCAGTGAGTCTACGGGGATTGGCGGCGGGGAGCTGTTTTTT. This gives the protein CASSESTGIGGGELFF. This rearrangement joins TRBV10-1 to TRBJ2-2, with a tentative D call TRBD2 (5 bases). Per the germline V gene, CDR1 is WNHNN and CDR2 is SYGVQD (reference sequence). V was shortened by 0 bases and J by 7 bases, with 15 bases between the two germline ends. The length of the CDR3 is 16 residues.

Here the CDR3 DNA reads TGTGCCAGCAGCTTAGCGCCCATAACTAGCGGGAGTATAATCGCCCGGAGCTACGAGCAGTACTTC. This translates into CASSLAPITSGSIIARSYEQYF. The chain couples TRBV7-8 to TRBJ2-7; 11 nucleotides match TRBD2. The CDR3 is 22 residues long. Germline V CDR1 and CDR2: SGHVS, FQNEAQ. With V trimmed by 0 bases and J by 3 bases, 22 bases remained unmatched.

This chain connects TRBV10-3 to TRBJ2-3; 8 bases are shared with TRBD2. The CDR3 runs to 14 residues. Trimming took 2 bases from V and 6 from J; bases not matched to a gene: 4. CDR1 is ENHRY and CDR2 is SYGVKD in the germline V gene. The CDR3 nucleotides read TGTGCCATCAGTGAGGGCGGGAGGACGGATACGCAGTATTTT. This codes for CAISEGGRTDTQYF.

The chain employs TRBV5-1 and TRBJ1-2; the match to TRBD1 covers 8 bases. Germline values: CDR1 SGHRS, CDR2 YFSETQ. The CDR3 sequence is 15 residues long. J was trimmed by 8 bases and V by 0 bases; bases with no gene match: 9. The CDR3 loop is CASSLDGQGVRGYTF. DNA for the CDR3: TGCGCCAGCAGCTTGGATGGACAGGGTGTGCGGGGCTACACCTTC.

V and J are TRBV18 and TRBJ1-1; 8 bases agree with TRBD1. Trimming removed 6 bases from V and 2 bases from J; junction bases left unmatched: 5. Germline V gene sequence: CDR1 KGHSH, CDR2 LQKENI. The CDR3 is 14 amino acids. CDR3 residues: CASSSTGGNTEAFF. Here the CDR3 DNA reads TGTGCCAGCTCGTCAACAGGGGGAAACACTGAAGCTTTCTTT.

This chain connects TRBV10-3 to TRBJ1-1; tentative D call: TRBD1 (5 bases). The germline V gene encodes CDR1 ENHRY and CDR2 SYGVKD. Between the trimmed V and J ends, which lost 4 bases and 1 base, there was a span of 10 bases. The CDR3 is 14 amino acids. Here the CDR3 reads CAISGPTANTEAFF. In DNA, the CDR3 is TGTGCCATCAGTGGGCCGACAGCGAACACTGAAGCTTTCTTT.

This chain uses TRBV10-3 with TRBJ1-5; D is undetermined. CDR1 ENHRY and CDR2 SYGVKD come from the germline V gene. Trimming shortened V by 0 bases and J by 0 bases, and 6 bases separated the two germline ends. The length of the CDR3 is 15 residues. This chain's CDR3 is CAISESGHSNQPQHF. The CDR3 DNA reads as TGTGCCATCAGTGAGTCAGGCCATAGCAATCAGCCCCAGCATTTT.

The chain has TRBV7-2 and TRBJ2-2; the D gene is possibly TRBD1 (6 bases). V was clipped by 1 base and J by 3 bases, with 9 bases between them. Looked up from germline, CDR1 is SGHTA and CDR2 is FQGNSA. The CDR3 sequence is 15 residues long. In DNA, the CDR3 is TGTGCCAGCAGCTTAGATCAGGGGCACACCGGGGAGCTGTTTTTT. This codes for CASSLDQGHTGELFF.

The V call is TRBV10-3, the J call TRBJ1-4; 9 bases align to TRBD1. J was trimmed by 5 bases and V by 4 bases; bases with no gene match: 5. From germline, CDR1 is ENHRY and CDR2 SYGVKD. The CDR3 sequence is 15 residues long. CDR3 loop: CAISARQGENEKLFF. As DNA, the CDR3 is TGTGCCATCAGTGCCCGACAGGGGGAGAATGAAAAACTGTTTTTT.

The DNA for the CDR3 is TGCGCCAGCAGCCAAGATCGGGGGGCGGGCAATCAGCCCCAGCATTTT. Residues: CASSQDRGAGNQPQHF. The genes are TRBV4-3 and TRBJ1-5; maybe TRBD1 (6 bases). Germline V gene data show CDR1 as LGHNA and CDR2 as YSLEER. Trimming took 0 bases from V and 2 from J, leaving 11 bases between them. This CDR3 spans 16 amino acids.

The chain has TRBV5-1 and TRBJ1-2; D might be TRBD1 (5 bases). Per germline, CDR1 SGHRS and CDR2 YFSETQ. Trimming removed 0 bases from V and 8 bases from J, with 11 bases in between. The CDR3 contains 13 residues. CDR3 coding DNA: TGCGCCAGCAGCTTGGGGGGCGCAAAGGGCTACACCTTC. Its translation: CASSLGGAKGYTF.

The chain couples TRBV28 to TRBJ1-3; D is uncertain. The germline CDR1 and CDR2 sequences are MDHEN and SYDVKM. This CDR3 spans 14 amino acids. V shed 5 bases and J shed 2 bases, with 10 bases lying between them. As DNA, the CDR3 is TGTGCCAGCAGTCGTGGGCTGACTGGAAACACCATATATTTT. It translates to CASSRGLTGNTIYF.

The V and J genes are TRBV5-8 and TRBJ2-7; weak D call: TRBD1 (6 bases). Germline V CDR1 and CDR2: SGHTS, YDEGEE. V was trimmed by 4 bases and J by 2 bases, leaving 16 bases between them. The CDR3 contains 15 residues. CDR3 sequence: CASSPSAGEPYEQYF. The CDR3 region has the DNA TGTGCCAGCAGCCCCTCGGCAGGGGAGCCCTACGAGCAGTACTTC.

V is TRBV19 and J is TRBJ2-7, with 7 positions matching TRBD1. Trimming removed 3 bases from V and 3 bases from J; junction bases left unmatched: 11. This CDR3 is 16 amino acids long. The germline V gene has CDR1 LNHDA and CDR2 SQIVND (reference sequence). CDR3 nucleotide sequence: TGTGCCAGTAGTATGGGATCGGGACAGAGCTACTACGAGCAGTACTTC. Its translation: CASSMGSGQSYYEQYF.

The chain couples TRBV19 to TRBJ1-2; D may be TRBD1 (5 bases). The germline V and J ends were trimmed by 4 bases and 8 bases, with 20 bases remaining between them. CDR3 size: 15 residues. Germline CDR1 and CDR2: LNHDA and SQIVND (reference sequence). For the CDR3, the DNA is TGTGCCAGTAGTAGAGGGACCGAGAAAATAGGGGGCTACACCTTC. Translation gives CASSRGTEKIGGYTF.

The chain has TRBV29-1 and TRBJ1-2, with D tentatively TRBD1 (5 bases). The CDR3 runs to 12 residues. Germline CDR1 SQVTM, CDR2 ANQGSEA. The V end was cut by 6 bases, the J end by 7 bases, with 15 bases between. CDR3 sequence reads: CSVRDLTIGYTF. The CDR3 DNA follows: TGCAGCGTCAGGGACCTAACTATTGGCTACACCTTC.

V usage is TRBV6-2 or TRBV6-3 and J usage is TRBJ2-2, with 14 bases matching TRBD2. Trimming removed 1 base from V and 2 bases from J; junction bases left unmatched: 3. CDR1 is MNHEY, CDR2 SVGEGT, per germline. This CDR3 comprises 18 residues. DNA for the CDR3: TGTGCCAGCAGTTACTGGACTAGCGGGGGGACAAACACCGGGGAGCTGTTTTTT. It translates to CASSYWTSGGTNTGELFF.

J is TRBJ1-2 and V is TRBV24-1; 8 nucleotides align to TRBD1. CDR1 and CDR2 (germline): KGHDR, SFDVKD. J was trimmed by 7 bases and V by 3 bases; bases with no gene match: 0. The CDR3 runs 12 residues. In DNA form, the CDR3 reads TGTGCCACCAGTGATGACAGGGGTGGCTACACCTTC. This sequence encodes CATSDDRGGYTF.

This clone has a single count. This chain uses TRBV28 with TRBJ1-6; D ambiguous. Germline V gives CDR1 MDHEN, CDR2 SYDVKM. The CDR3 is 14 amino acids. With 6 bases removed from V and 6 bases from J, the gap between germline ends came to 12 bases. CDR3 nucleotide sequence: TGTGCCAGCAGCCCGACCGGGCTTAATTCACCCCTCCACTTT. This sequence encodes CASSPTGLNSPLHF.

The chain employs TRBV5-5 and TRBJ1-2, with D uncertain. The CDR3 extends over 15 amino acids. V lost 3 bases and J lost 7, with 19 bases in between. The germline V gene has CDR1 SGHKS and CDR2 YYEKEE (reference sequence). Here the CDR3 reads CASSSHATGRTGYTF. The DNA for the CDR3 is TGTGCCAGCAGCTCCCATGCCACGGGGAGGACTGGCTACACCTTC.

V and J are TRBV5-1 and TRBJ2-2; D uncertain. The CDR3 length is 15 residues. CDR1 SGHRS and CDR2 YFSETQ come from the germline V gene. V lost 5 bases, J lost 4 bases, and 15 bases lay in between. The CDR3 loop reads CASRPRVLGTGELFF. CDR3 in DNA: TGCGCCAGCAGGCCCCGGGTCCTCGGCACCGGGGAGCTGTTTTTT.

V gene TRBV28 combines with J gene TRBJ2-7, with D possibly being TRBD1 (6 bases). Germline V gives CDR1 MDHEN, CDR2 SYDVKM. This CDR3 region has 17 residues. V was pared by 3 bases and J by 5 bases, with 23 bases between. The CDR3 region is CASSFGWGQTPVNEQYF. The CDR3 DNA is TGTGCCAGCAGTTTTGGATGGGGGCAGACCCCTGTGAACGAGCAGTACTTC.

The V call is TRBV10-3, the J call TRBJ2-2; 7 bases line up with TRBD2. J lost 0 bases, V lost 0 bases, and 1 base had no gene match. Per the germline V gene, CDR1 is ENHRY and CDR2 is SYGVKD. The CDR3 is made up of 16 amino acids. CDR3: CAISESGGSNTGELFF. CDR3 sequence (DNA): TGTGCCATCAGTGAGTCGGGAGGGTCGAACACCGGGGAGCTGTTTTTT.

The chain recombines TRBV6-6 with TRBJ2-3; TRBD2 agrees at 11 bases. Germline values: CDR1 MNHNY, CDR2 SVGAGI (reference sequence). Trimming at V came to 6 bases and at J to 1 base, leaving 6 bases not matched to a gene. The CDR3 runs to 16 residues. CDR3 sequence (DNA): TGTGCCAGCAGATCTAGCGGGAGGCCCGGCACAGATACGCAGTATTTT. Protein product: CASRSSGRPGTDTQYF.

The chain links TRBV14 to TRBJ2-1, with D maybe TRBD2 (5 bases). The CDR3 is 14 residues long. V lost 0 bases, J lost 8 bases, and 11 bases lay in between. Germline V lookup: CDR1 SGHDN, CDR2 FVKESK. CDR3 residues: CASSQDLASYEQFF. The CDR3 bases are TGTGCCAGCAGCCAAGATCTGGCTAGCTATGAGCAGTTCTTC.

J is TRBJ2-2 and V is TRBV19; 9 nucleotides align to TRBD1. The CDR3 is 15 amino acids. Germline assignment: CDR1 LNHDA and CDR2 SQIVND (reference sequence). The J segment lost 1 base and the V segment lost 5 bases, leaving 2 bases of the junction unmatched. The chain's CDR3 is CASSRGQGNTGELFF. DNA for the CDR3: TGTGCCAGTAGTCGGGGACAGGGGAACACCGGGGAGCTGTTTTTT.